This entry describes one T cell receptor beta chain. Its antigen is unknown. This entry comes from a study of cytomegalovirus exposure and HLA in healthy donors. Primers: 60 Vbeta forward and 13 Jbeta reverse. Produced via immunoSEQ multiplex PCR; TCRdb's table is partial and in-frame only. The table shows some 120,000 clones, with roughly 80% occurring only once. Germline CDR1 is LNHDA and CDR2 is SQIVND (reference sequence). This CDR3 is built from 12 residues. V lost 3 bases and J 5 bases, leaving 7 bases between the germline ends. Overall study findings and caveats: In a later analysis, TCR beta V- and J-gene trimming showed a link to a missense DCLRE1C variant. Sequence variants that were highly shared formed a cluster that was likely a sequencing artifact. Later analysis identified around 15,000 TCR beta sequences associated with HLA alleles, using a false discovery rate threshold of 0.05. As confirmed in vitro, three CMV-associated chains were specific for CMV antigens.

Sequences were obtained from PBMCs. The origin of this receptor is a young man in good health and CMV-seropositive. The chain joins TRBV19 to TRBJ1-1; D is unclear. The CDR3 region is CASSMQYTEAFF. The DNA of the CDR3 is TGTGCCAGTAGTATGCAGTATACTGAAGCTTTCTTT. Filled out from reference TRBV19 and TRBJ1-1, the complete variable domain reads DGGITQSPKYLFRKEGQNVTLSCEQNLNHDAMYWYRQDPGQGLRLIYYSQIVNDFQKGDIAEGYSVSREKKESFPLTVTSAQKNPTAFYLCASSMQYTEAFFGQGTRLTVV.